This entry lists 30 T cell receptor beta chains sequenced from one sample in a study of blood T cell repertoires in COVID-19 (dated by TCRdb to the early 2020s). Receptors were amplified or captured by the immunoSEQ multiplex PCR assay. TCRdb re-hosts the immuneACCESS table, in-frame sequences only. Its copies lack some clones; in the studies checked, an unresolved V gene accounts for under half of them, and the cause for the rest is not known. This sample is represented by 95,000 to 100,000 clones; about 81% of them were singletons. The ten largest make up 15% to 20% of the sample. Material: peripheral blood. The receptors shown here come from an older woman with acute or convalescent COVID-19.

The chain uses TRBV9 and TRBJ1-5, with TRBD1 matching 8 bases. In germline, CDR1 is SGDLS, CDR2 YYNGEE. The V gene end was trimmed by 6 bases and the J gene end by 3 bases; junction bases not matched to a gene: 5. CDR3 length: 14 amino acids. The CDR3 protein is CASNPGQDNQPQHF. The CDR3 DNA is TGTGCCAGCAACCCGGGACAGGACAATCAGCCCCAGCATTTT.

This clone was seen just once. The chain uses TRBV6-5 and TRBJ2-1; TRBD2 agrees at 8 bases. This CDR3 has 15 residues. V gave up 7 bases and J gave up 2 bases; unmatched junction bases: 7. Germline V gene sequence: CDR1 MNHEY, CDR2 SVGAGI. The CDR3 nucleotides are TGTGCCAGCACCCCCAGACTAGCGCCCTACAATGAGCAGTTCTTC. This gives the protein CASTPRLAPYNEQFF.

The gene calls are TRBV7-2 and TRBJ1-5; 8 bases are shared with TRBD1. CDR3 length: 15 amino acids. Trimming removed 6 bases from V and 3 bases from J; junction bases left unmatched: 7. The germline gives CDR1 SGHTA, CDR2 FQGNSA. DNA of the CDR3: TGTGCCAGCAGTTTGCCAGGGGGCGCCAATCAGCCCCAGCATTTT. Translating it yields CASSLPGGANQPQHF.

This clone was observed a handful of times. This chain connects TRBV5-4 to TRBJ1-5; D is possibly TRBD1 (6 bases). Per the germline V gene, CDR1 is SGHNT and CDR2 is YYREEE (reference sequence). This CDR3 region has 13 residues. V shed 4 bases and J shed 4 bases, with 9 bases lying between them. This CDR3 reads CASSTDRNQPQHF. The DNA of the CDR3 is TGTGCCAGCAGCACGGACAGAAATCAGCCCCAGCATTTT. Together with reference TRBV5-4 and TRBJ1-5, the CDR3 gives the full variable domain: ETGVTQSPTHLIKTRGQQVTLRCSSQSGHNTVSWYQQALGQGPQFIFQYYREEENGRGNFPPRFSGLQFPNYSSELNVNALELDDSALYLCASSTDRNQPQHFGDGTRLSIL.

The chain uses TRBV4-3 and TRBJ1-4, with no clear D. This CDR3 has 15 residues. Trimming took off 2 bases at V and 1 base at J, with 8 bases between the two ends. Germline CDR1 LGHNA, CDR2 YSLEER. CDR3 sequence: CASSQMRETNEKLFF. The CDR3 nucleotides are TGCGCCAGCAGCCAAATGCGGGAAACTAATGAAAAACTGTTTTTT.

This chain connects TRBV7-2 to TRBJ2-3, with 9 bases lining up with TRBD2. The CDR3 is 18 amino acids. V was clipped by 1 base and J by 1 base; unmatched bases: 9. Germline assignment: CDR1 SGHTA and CDR2 FQGNSA. The chain's CDR3 is CASSLGPVAGVGTDTQYF. CDR3 nucleotide sequence: TGTGCCAGCAGCTTAGGTCCCGTAGCGGGGGTGGGCACAGATACGCAGTATTTT.

The chain links TRBV5-1 to TRBJ2-1; 16 bases fit TRBD2. Germline values: CDR1 SGHRS, CDR2 YFSETQ. The CDR3 covers 17 residues. The V gene end was trimmed by 3 bases and the J gene end by 4 bases; junction bases not matched to a gene: 4. The DNA of the CDR3 is TGCGCCAGCAGCTCGGGACTAGCGGGGGGGCTTTACAATGAGCAGTTCTTC. It codes for CASSSGLAGGLYNEQFF.

The rearrangement joins TRBV7-9 to TRBJ2-7; D perhaps matches TRBD1 (6 bases). Germline CDR1 reads SEHNR; CDR2 reads FQNEAQ (reference sequence). This CDR3 spans 14 amino acids. Trimming took 1 base from V and 3 from J, leaving 10 bases between them. The CDR3 protein is CASSLGQGLYEQYF. For the CDR3, the DNA is TGTGCCAGCAGCTTAGGCCAGGGGCTCTACGAGCAGTACTTC.

The chain is built from TRBV5-1 and TRBJ1-4; tentatively, D is TRBD1 (6 bases). V lost 4 bases and J 6 bases, leaving 13 bases between the germline ends. CDR3 length: 14 amino acids. CDR1 and CDR2 (germline): SGHRS, YFSETQ. CDR3 nucleotide sequence: TGCGCCAGCAGCCCGCAGGGGCTGGATGAAAAACTGTTTTTT. Its translation is CASSPQGLDEKLFF.

This clone was seen ten or more times. This chain links TRBV5-4 with TRBJ2-7, with D tentatively TRBD2 (5 bases). CDR1 and CDR2 (germline): SGHNT, YYREEE (reference sequence). The CDR3 is 12 amino acids. V lost 4 bases and J 2 bases, leaving 7 bases between the germline ends. This chain's CDR3 is CASSRDAYEQYF. The CDR3 region has the DNA TGTGCCAGCAGCCGGGATGCCTACGAGCAGTACTTC.

This sequence joins TRBV4-1 and TRBJ2-2; possible D gene TRBD2, 5 bases. Between the trimmed V and J ends, which lost 5 bases and 6 bases, there was a span of 16 bases. Germline V lookup: CDR1 MGHRA, CDR2 YSYEKL. The CDR3 contains 15 residues. The CDR3 nucleotides are TGCGCCAGCAGCAACGAGGTTCGGGGATCCGGGGAGCTGTTTTTT. It specifies CASSNEVRGSGELFF.

The chain has TRBV15 and TRBJ1-4, with a weak D call TRBD1 (6 bases). The V and J ends lost 0 bases and 7 bases respectively, with 9 bases between them. This CDR3 has 14 amino acids. Germline CDR1 is LNHNV and CDR2 is YYDKDF (reference sequence). CDR3 residues: CATSRDRGGEKLFF. The CDR3 DNA follows: TGTGCCACCAGCAGAGACAGGGGTGGTGAAAAACTGTTTTTT.

The chain carries TRBV19 and TRBJ1-5; 8 bases line up with TRBD1. CDR1 is LNHDA and CDR2 is SQIVND in the germline V gene (reference sequence). The CDR3 length is 21 residues. Trimming took 1 base from V and 0 from J; bases not matched to a gene: 17. CDR3: CASSIVTFRTGRRYSNQPQHF. CDR3 DNA sequence: TGTGCCAGTAGTATAGTGACCTTCCGGACAGGGCGCCGATATAGCAATCAGCCCCAGCATTTT.

To note about this clone: A junction end diverges from the germline sequence, so it may reflect a read error. The genes are TRBV19 and TRBJ1-5; 7 bases line up with TRBD1. CDR1 is LNHDA and CDR2 is SQIVND in the germline V gene (reference sequence). The CDR3 is made up of 13 amino acids. The chain's CDR3 is CASSLDRVQPQHF. In DNA, the CDR3 is TGTGCCAGTAGTTTAGACAGGGTGCAGCCCCAGCATTTT.

The chain couples TRBV7-2 to TRBJ2-6; TRBD2 is a possible D gene (5 bases). The CDR3 length is 16 residues. The germline V gene encodes CDR1 SGHTA and CDR2 FQGNSA. Between the trimmed V and J ends, which lost 5 bases and 3 bases, there was a span of 14 bases. The DNA of the CDR3 is TGTGCCAGCAGCCCGAGGGCCCTCGGTGGGGCCAACGTCCTGACTTTC. Its protein product is CASSPRALGGANVLTF.

The chain carries TRBV3-1 (or the pseudogene TRBV3-2) and TRBJ1-5; D remains ambiguous. Between the trimmed V and J ends, which lost 2 bases and 2 bases, there was a span of 10 bases. This CDR3 is built from 15 residues. The germline CDR1 and CDR2 sequences are LGHDT and YNNKEL (reference sequence). The CDR3 sequence is CASSQNAGGNQPQHF. CDR3 DNA: TGTGCCAGCAGCCAAAACGCCGGAGGCAATCAGCCCCAGCATTTT.

The chain is built from TRBV2 and TRBJ1-2; 10 bases are a match to TRBD1. CDR1 is SNHLY and CDR2 is FYNNEI in the germline V gene. Trimming removed 4 bases from V and 7 bases from J; junction bases left unmatched: 6. This CDR3 is built from 14 residues. In nucleotides, the CDR3 is TGTGCCAGCAGTGTTGACAGGGGGCGCAGTGGCTACACCTTC. Translation: CASSVDRGRSGYTF.

In this sample, this clone turned up once. DNA of the CDR3: TGTGCCAGCAGCCCTGGTGGCAGTATAATGAACACTGAAGCTTTCTTT. Residues: CASSPGGSIMNTEAFF. This chain joins TRBV5-4 and TRBJ1-1; no clear D gene. This CDR3 has 16 residues. V lost 4 bases to trimming and J lost 0 bases, with 16 bases between them. The germline CDR1 and CDR2 sequences are SGHNT and YYREEE (reference sequence).

The gene calls are TRBV30 and TRBJ1-1, with D possibly being TRBD1 (5 bases). Trimming pared 1 base from V and 5 bases from J, leaving 11 bases between. Per the germline V gene, CDR1 is GTSNPN and CDR2 is SVGIG (reference sequence). This CDR3 has 13 amino acids. The CDR3 sequence: CAWSAKGLTEAFF. CDR3 nucleotides: TGTGCCTGGAGTGCGAAGGGGTTGACTGAAGCTTTCTTT.

The chain has TRBV6-1 and TRBJ1-2; no reliable D call. The germline gives CDR1 MNHNS, CDR2 SASEGT. The V end was cut by 3 bases, the J end by 4 bases, with 9 bases between. The CDR3 loop spans 13 amino acids. As DNA, the CDR3 is TGTGCCAGCAGTGACCCCGTGAGCTATGGCTACACCTTC. Translated: CASSDPVSYGYTF.

The gene calls are TRBV29-1 and TRBJ2-1; maybe TRBD1 (5 bases). Germline V lookup: CDR1 SQVTM, CDR2 ANQGSEA. The CDR3 runs 15 residues. Between the trimmed V and J ends, which lost 4 bases and 0 bases, there was a span of 13 bases. CDR3 residues: CSVGGPTSSYNEQFF. CDR3 DNA: TGCAGCGTTGGGGGCCCTACGAGCTCCTACAATGAGCAGTTCTTC.

This clone has only a few counts. Different DNA sequences within this sample yield the same CDR3. This sequence joins TRBV7-9 and TRBJ2-2; a possible D gene is TRBD2 (7 bases). With 5 bases removed from V and 3 bases from J, the gap between germline ends came to 16 bases. This CDR3 contains 16 residues. Germline loops: CDR1 SEHNR, CDR2 FQNEAQ (reference sequence). Written as DNA, the CDR3 is TGTGCCAGCAGCGAAAGGGGGGGCCGGGACACCGGGGAGCTGTTTTTT. Translation: CASSERGGRDTGELFF.

This sequence joins TRBV5-4 and TRBJ2-5, with 9 bases fitting TRBD2. Germline loops: CDR1 SGHNT, CDR2 YYREEE (reference sequence). The CDR3 runs 15 residues. The V and J ends lost 2 bases and 3 bases, in that order; junction bases with no gene match: 5. The chain's CDR3 is CASSFRVAGEETQYF. CDR3 in DNA: TGTGCCAGCAGCTTCCGGGTAGCGGGGGAAGAGACCCAGTACTTC.

The V call is TRBV12-3 or TRBV12-4, the J call TRBJ1-2; D call uncertain. This CDR3 has 12 residues. Trimming took 3 bases from V and 6 from J, leaving 8 bases between them. CDR3 region: CASSFLLDGYTF. The CDR3 DNA reads TGTGCCAGCAGTTTTCTGTTAGATGGCTACACCTTC.

This clone was recorded a few times. The J gene is TRBJ2-1, the V gene TRBV11-2, with 11 bases aligning to TRBD2. Germline CDR1 reads SGHAT; CDR2 reads FQNNGV. V trimming: 0 bases; J trimming: 2 bases; junction bases outside the gene matches: 3. This CDR3 is 17 amino acids long. CDR3 DNA: TGTGCCAGCAGCTTAGAGGTTAGCGGGGGGGCCTACAATGAGCAGTTCTTC. The encoded protein is CASSLEVSGGAYNEQFF.

This clone was counted a single time. This chain uses TRBV6-2 or TRBV6-3 with TRBJ2-7; unclear D gene. This CDR3 contains 14 residues. Trimming pared 0 bases from V and 2 bases from J, leaving 8 bases between. Germline CDR1 and CDR2: MNHEY and SVGEGT. CDR3 in amino acids: CASSYSDTTYEQYF. CDR3 bases: TGTGCCAGCAGTTACTCCGACACCACCTACGAGCAGTACTTC.

The chain has TRBV6-6 and TRBJ2-5, with D maybe TRBD1 (6 bases). CDR1 and CDR2 (germline): MNHNY, SVGAGI (reference sequence). This CDR3 spans 15 amino acids. Between the trimmed V and J ends, which lost 0 bases and 3 bases, there was a span of 11 bases. Here the CDR3 reads CASSYSSQGKETQYF. DNA of the CDR3: TGTGCCAGCAGTTACTCGAGTCAGGGGAAAGAGACCCAGTACTTC.

V gene TRBV4-1 combines with J gene TRBJ2-1, with 8 bases identical to TRBD2. Per germline, CDR1 MGHRA and CDR2 YSYEKL. The CDR3 has 14 amino acids. After removal of 0 bases from V and 14 bases from J, the junction contained 9 bases not matched to a gene. The CDR3 DNA is TGCGCCAGCAGCCAAGAGCAGCGGGGGCAGGATAAGTTCTTC. The encoded protein is CASSQEQRGQDKFF.

The chain uses TRBV23-1 and TRBJ2-7; 8 bases align to TRBD1. TRBV23-1 qualifies as an ORF whose function is uncertain. This CDR3 is 16 amino acids long. The junction had 10 bases not matched to a gene; V was cut back by 4 bases and J by 2 bases. The CDR3 DNA sequence: TGCGCCAGCAGTCCCTGGCCAGGGGGCGCTCCCTACGAGCAGTACTTC. The encoded protein is CASSPWPGGAPYEQYF.

The genes are TRBV30 and TRBJ1-6; TRBD1 matches 9 bases. The CDR3 loop spans 13 amino acids. The V gene end was trimmed by 2 bases and the J gene end by 10 bases; junction bases not matched to a gene: 3. Germline loops: CDR1 GTSNPN, CDR2 SVGIG (reference sequence). The CDR3 loop is CAWSSDRGSPLHF. The CDR3 nucleotides are TGTGCCTGGAGTTCGGACAGGGGATCACCCCTCCACTTT.